Given below is one T cell receptor beta chain in context. No antigen is known for it. The CDR3 consists of 15 residues. The germline CDR1 and CDR2 sequences are SGHNT and YYREEE (reference sequence). Trimming took 5 bases from V and 10 from J, leaving 19 bases between them. Produced via immunoSEQ multiplex PCR; TCRdb's table is partial and in-frame only. The table lists roughly 70,000 clones, 95% of them singletons. The source of the sample is a study of cytomegalovirus exposure and HLA in healthy donors. General study points: The study recorded over 150 TCR beta chains that were cytomegalovirus-associated.

Input material: PBMCs. V gene TRBV5-4 combines with J gene TRBJ1-6; D is perhaps TRBD1 (5 bases). This TCR derives from a young man in good health and CMV-seronegative. CDR3 residues: CASRAQKGEGSPLHF. The DNA for the CDR3 is TGTGCCAGCAGGGCCCAGAAAGGGGAGGGATCACCCCTCCACTTT.